These T cell receptor beta chains were read from a single sample in a study of blood T cell repertoires in COVID-19. Sequencing was performed with immunoSEQ multiplex PCR; in TCRdb, only in-frame clones are kept and a portion is missing. The sample shows some 220,000 clones, roughly 84% of them seen only once. The source material was peripheral blood. These receptor sequences come from a woman under 40 who had recovered from COVID-19. The CDR3 runs from the conserved cysteine through the conserved F or W. Each record gives: V gene, D gene, clone size, J gene, CDR3 DNA, CDR3 protein. D genes are given only for firm matches. Part of the rows lack a size; the others show once, few, many or a class for expanded clones.

v_gene: TRBV20-1; d_gene: TRBD2; abundance: few; j_gene: TRBJ2-1; CDR3nt: TGCAGTGCTAGTCCCTCAAGCGGGAGTCTCGGGGAGCAGTTCTTC; CDR3aa: CSASPSSGSLGEQFF
v_gene: TRBV5-1; d_gene: TRBD2; abundance: NA; j_gene: TRBJ2-1; CDR3nt: TGCGCCAGCAGCACTGGGACTAGCGGGAGCAATGAGCAGTTCTTC; CDR3aa: CASSTGTSGSNEQFF
v_gene: TRBV29-1; d_gene: TRBD1; abundance: NA; j_gene: TRBJ1-1; CDR3nt: TGCAGCGTTGGACAGGGCTGGGGGATGAACACTGAAGCTTTCTTT; CDR3aa: CSVGQGWGMNTEAFF
v_gene: TRBV9; d_gene: TRBD1; abundance: once; j_gene: TRBJ1-1; CDR3nt: TGTGCCAGCAGCGCTAACGTCATACAGGGGACTGAAGCTTTCTTT; CDR3aa: CASSANVIQGTEAFF
v_gene: TRBV5-4; d_gene: NA; abundance: NA; j_gene: TRBJ2-3; CDR3nt: TGTGCCAGCAGCGCTTCCGGGACTCAAGATACGCAGTATTTT; CDR3aa: CASSASGTQDTQYF
v_gene: TRBV24-1; d_gene: NA; abundance: NA; j_gene: TRBJ2-1; CDR3nt: TGTGCCACCAGTGATCCTCACAGGCCCTACAATGAGCAGTTCTTC; CDR3aa: CATSDPHRPYNEQFF
v_gene: TRBV20-1; d_gene: NA; abundance: NA; j_gene: TRBJ2-5; CDR3nt: TGCAGTGCGAGGGGGCAAGAGACCCAGTACTTC; CDR3aa: CSARGQETQYF
v_gene: TRBV14; d_gene: NA; abundance: NA; j_gene: TRBJ1-5; CDR3nt: TGTGCCAGCAGCCAAGTGCGGGGAAATCAGCCCCAGCATTTT; CDR3aa: CASSQVRGNQPQHF
v_gene: TRBV7-8; d_gene: TRBD1; abundance: NA; j_gene: TRBJ2-7; CDR3nt: TGTGCCAGCAGCTTAAGCAGGGGGCACCACGAGCAGTACTTC; CDR3aa: CASSLSRGHHEQYF
v_gene: TRBV12-5; d_gene: NA; abundance: NA; j_gene: TRBJ1-5; CDR3nt: TGTGCTAGTGGTTTGACCCCGGATCAGCCCCAGCATTTT; CDR3aa: CASGLTPDQPQHF
v_gene: TRBV10-3; d_gene: TRBD1; abundance: NA; j_gene: TRBJ1-1; CDR3nt: TGTGCCATCAGTTCGACAGGGGCGAACACTGAAGCTTTCTTT; CDR3aa: CAISSTGANTEAFF
v_gene: TRBV30; d_gene: NA; abundance: NA; j_gene: TRBJ1-4; CDR3nt: TGTGCCTGGAACGGGAGATCAACTAATGAAAAACTGTTTTTT; CDR3aa: CAWNGRSTNEKLFF
v_gene: TRBV19; d_gene: TRBD1; abundance: NA; j_gene: TRBJ1-2; CDR3nt: TGTGCCTCCCGTGGACAGGCGGGAACCTATGGCTACACCTTC; CDR3aa: CASRGQAGTYGYTF
v_gene: TRBV5-1; d_gene: TRBD1; abundance: NA; j_gene: TRBJ2-7; CDR3nt: TGCGCCAGCAGCACGGAGACAGGGTCCGGCTACGAGCAGTACTTC; CDR3aa: CASSTETGSGYEQYF
v_gene: TRBV7-7; d_gene: TRBD2; abundance: NA; j_gene: TRBJ2-3; CDR3nt: TGTGCTAGCAGCTTAGGACTAGCGGGAGATGCAGATACGCAGTATTTT; CDR3aa: CASSLGLAGDADTQYF
v_gene: TRBV2; d_gene: NA; abundance: NA; j_gene: TRBJ2-7; CDR3nt: TGTGCCAGCAGCCCCGCCAGCTACGAGCAGTACTTC; CDR3aa: CASSPASYEQYF
v_gene: TRBV9; d_gene: TRBD2; abundance: many; j_gene: TRBJ2-7; CDR3nt: TGTGCCAGCAGCGAGGCCCCCCTAGCGGGGACCTACGAGCAGTACTTC; CDR3aa: CASSEAPLAGTYEQYF
v_gene: TRBV27; d_gene: TRBD2; abundance: few; j_gene: TRBJ2-7; CDR3nt: TGTGCCAGCAGAGGACTAGCGGGAGGATACGAGCAGTACTTC; CDR3aa: CASRGLAGGYEQYF
v_gene: TRBV2; d_gene: TRBD1; abundance: few; j_gene: TRBJ2-4; CDR3nt: TGTGCCAGCAGCTCCACTGGACAGGGTGAAAACATTCAGTACTTC; CDR3aa: CASSSTGQGENIQYF
v_gene: TRBV7-9; d_gene: TRBD1; abundance: NA; j_gene: TRBJ2-7; CDR3nt: TGTGCCAGCAGCTTAGCAACAGGGGACCCCTACGAGCAGTACTTC; CDR3aa: CASSLATGDPYEQYF
v_gene: TRBV2; d_gene: NA; abundance: NA; j_gene: TRBJ1-2; CDR3nt: TGTGCCAGCAGTGAAAAGGTGGCAGGGGACCGCTATGGCTACACCTTC; CDR3aa: CASSEKVAGDRYGYTF
v_gene: TRBV7-9; d_gene: TRBD2; abundance: NA; j_gene: TRBJ2-7; CDR3nt: TGTGCCAGCAGTGAGGGACTAGCGGGTCACTACGAGCAGTACTTC; CDR3aa: CASSEGLAGHYEQYF
v_gene: TRBV5-1; d_gene: NA; abundance: few; j_gene: TRBJ2-3; CDR3nt: TGCGCCAGCACGATTACGGGACATTTCACAGATACGCAGTATTTT; CDR3aa: CASTITGHFTDTQYF
v_gene: TRBV3-1/TRBV3-2; d_gene: NA; abundance: NA; j_gene: TRBJ1-6; CDR3nt: TGTGCCAGCAGCCAACCCCTCTCACCCCTCCACTTT; CDR3aa: CASSQPLSPLHF
v_gene: TRBV27; d_gene: TRBD2; abundance: few; j_gene: TRBJ2-6; CDR3nt: TGTGCCAGCAGTTTGCATGAACTAGCGAGGGGAGGGGTCATTAGGGTCCCTGGGGCCAACGTCCTGACTTTC; CDR3aa: CASSLHELARGGVIRVPGANVLTF
v_gene: TRBV6-5; d_gene: TRBD1; abundance: NA; j_gene: TRBJ1-2; CDR3nt: TGTGCCAGCAGTCAACGGACAGGGGTGGGTGGCTACACCTTC; CDR3aa: CASSQRTGVGGYTF
v_gene: TRBV10-3; d_gene: TRBD2; abundance: NA; j_gene: TRBJ2-7; CDR3nt: TGTGCCATCAGCCCGGGACTAGCCTACGAGCAGTACTTC; CDR3aa: CAISPGLAYEQYF
v_gene: TRBV10-3; d_gene: NA; abundance: NA; j_gene: TRBJ1-1; CDR3nt: TGTGCCATCAGGGAGGACAGGAACACTGAAGCTTTCTTT; CDR3aa: CAIREDRNTEAFF
v_gene: TRBV21-1; d_gene: NA; abundance: NA; j_gene: TRBJ2-4; CDR3nt: TGTGCCAGCAGCTCTGGGGGGGATCCCACGAACATTCAGTACTTC; CDR3aa: CASSSGGDPTNIQYF
v_gene: TRBV7-9; d_gene: TRBD1; abundance: NA; j_gene: TRBJ1-6; CDR3nt: TGTGCCAGCAGACCCACAGGGGATTCACCCCTCCACTTT; CDR3aa: CASRPTGDSPLHF
v_gene: TRBV19; d_gene: TRBD2; abundance: NA; j_gene: TRBJ2-2; CDR3nt: TGTGCCAGTAGTTCAACTGCGGGAGACGGGGAGCTGTTTTTT; CDR3aa: CASSSTAGDGELFF
v_gene: TRBV30; d_gene: TRBD1; abundance: NA; j_gene: TRBJ2-5; CDR3nt: TGTGCCTGGAGTGTTGGCAGGGGGCGCGAGACCCAGTACTTC; CDR3aa: CAWSVGRGRETQYF
v_gene: TRBV14; d_gene: NA; abundance: NA; j_gene: TRBJ1-1; CDR3nt: TGTGCCAGCAGCCGGGACAAGGCTGAAGCTTTCTTT; CDR3aa: CASSRDKAEAFF
v_gene: TRBV28; d_gene: NA; abundance: NA; j_gene: TRBJ1-4; CDR3nt: TGTGCCAGCAGTTTACAGGATGAAAAACTGTTTTTT; CDR3aa: CASSLQDEKLFF
v_gene: TRBV7-8; d_gene: TRBD2; abundance: NA; j_gene: TRBJ2-7; CDR3nt: TGTGCCAGCAGCTTGGGGGGGGACGTTTTCTACGAGCAGTACTTC; CDR3aa: CASSLGGDVFYEQYF
v_gene: TRBV24-1; d_gene: TRBD2; abundance: NA; j_gene: TRBJ2-2; CDR3nt: TGTGCCACCAGTGAAGGACTAGCGGGAGATCTCTTCAACACCGGGGAGCTGTTTTTT; CDR3aa: CATSEGLAGDLFNTGELFF
v_gene: TRBV5-1; d_gene: TRBD1; abundance: NA; j_gene: TRBJ2-1; CDR3nt: TGCGCCAGCAGCCCTCGCGACAGGGGGCAGTTCTTC; CDR3aa: CASSPRDRGQFF
v_gene: TRBV18; d_gene: NA; abundance: few; j_gene: TRBJ1-1; CDR3nt: TGTGCCAGCTCACCACGTATTTCTCCACAGGACACAGGAACTTTCTTT; CDR3aa: CASSPRISPQDTGTFF
v_gene: TRBV6-5; d_gene: NA; abundance: NA; j_gene: TRBJ1-3; CDR3nt: TGTGCCAGCAGGCGCGCAAACACCATATATTTT; CDR3aa: CASRRANTIYF